Given below is one T cell receptor beta chain in context. Its antigen remains undetermined. No base qualities exist here, and no much larger clone lies one base off it. V and J are truncated by 5 bases and 1 base respectively, leaving an intervening sequence of 11 bases. The germline V gene (reference sequence) sets CDR1 to MNHEY and CDR2 to SMNVEV. Taken from cysteine to phenylalanine, the CDR3 has 14 residues. The read is trimmed to its CDR3 DNA, 42 bases read in frame from base 1. Receptor libraries were prepared by the immunoSEQ multiplex PCR assay. The table was pulled from immuneACCESS by TCRdb, which kept in-frame rearrangements only. Such tables lose some clones; where checked, under half of the loss comes from unresolved V genes, and the rest has no known cause. In all, the sample holds just under 150,000 clones, and around 92% of those were seen once. The ten largest clones take up 3.2% of the sample.

The data stem from a study of control samples from healthy donors and cancer patients (dated by TCRdb to the early 2020s). The sequenced sample consisted of blood. The receptor's source is a young man in good health. Here the chain combines TRBV27 and TRBJ1-1; no D gene can be assigned with confidence. The sequenced DNA: TGTGCCAGCAGTCTCAAGGCGAGGAACACTGAAGCTTTCTTT. This translates into CASSLKARNTEAFF.